The 28 T cell receptor beta chains below were found in one sample sequenced in a study of blood T cell repertoires in COVID-19. Assay used: immunoSEQ multiplex PCR; TCRdb lists only in-frame clones, some missing. The table has some 330,000 clones, around 83% seen once. The sample taken for sequencing was PBMCs or T cells enriched from blood (not recorded which). Receptors were obtained from a woman aged 45-65 years who had recovered from COVID-19.

J is TRBJ1-1 and V is TRBV2, with D tentatively TRBD1 (5 bases). With 6 bases removed from V and 7 bases from J, the gap between germline ends came to 15 bases. Germline values: CDR1 SNHLY, CDR2 FYNNEI. This CDR3 is 13 amino acids long. CDR3 coding DNA: TGTGCCAGCAGGGGGGGAATGGGCCTTGAAGCTTTCTTT. Its protein is CASRGGMGLEAFF.

This clone was seen a handful of times. This chain joins TRBV12-3 or TRBV12-4 and TRBJ1-4; TRBD1 might be the D (5 bases). The CDR3 is 11 amino acids. Deletions cut 3 bases from V and 13 bases from J, with 9 bases between. The CDR3 spells CASSFGGGLFF. As DNA, the CDR3 is TGTGCCAGCAGTTTTGGGGGGGGACTGTTTTTT.

This chain uses TRBV27 with TRBJ1-1; D perhaps matches TRBD1 (6 bases). CDR1 and CDR2 from the germline V gene are MNHEY and SMNVEV (reference sequence). The CDR3 extends over 14 amino acids. Trimming took off 3 bases at V and 1 base at J, with 9 bases between the two ends. CDR3 DNA sequence: TGTGCCAGCAGTTTGCAGGGGTCGAACACTGAAGCTTTCTTT. It yields the protein CASSLQGSNTEAFF.

The chain employs TRBV18 and TRBJ1-1; D is undetermined. Trimming took 1 base from V and 2 from J, leaving 8 bases between them. Germline loops: CDR1 KGHSH, CDR2 LQKENI. The CDR3 loop spans 14 amino acids. The CDR3 region has the DNA TGTGCCAGCTCACCACTCCTAATTAACACTGAAGCTTTCTTT. This encodes CASSPLLINTEAFF.

The chain is built from TRBV7-2 and TRBJ1-4; tentatively, D is TRBD1 (5 bases). Germline CDR1 and CDR2: SGHTA and FQGNSA. The CDR3 is 14 amino acids. V was pared by 5 bases and J by 2 bases, with 9 bases between. The CDR3 loop is CASSQRGTNEKLFF. The CDR3 nucleotides are TGTGCCAGCAGCCAACGGGGGACTAATGAAAAACTGTTTTTT.

In this sample, this clone turned up many times. J is TRBJ1-5 and V is TRBV5-8, with D unclear. V lost 4 bases, J lost 1 base, and 9 bases lay in between. The CDR3 contains 14 residues. CDR1 and CDR2 from the germline V gene are SGHTS and YDEGEE. The DNA of the CDR3 is TGTGCCAGCAGCGAGCGACCAAGCAATCAGCCCCAGCATTTT. This gives the protein CASSERPSNQPQHF.

This clone came up a few times. The V gene is TRBV25-1, the J gene TRBJ2-1; TRBD1 agrees at 10 bases. V lost 3 bases and J lost 3; bases outside the gene matches: 2. The CDR3 sequence is 15 residues long. CDR1 and CDR2 from the germline V gene are MGHDK and SYGVNS. The CDR3 DNA sequence: TGTGCCAGCAGTGATGGGACAGGGGACTACAATGAGCAGTTCTTC. This gives the protein CASSDGTGDYNEQFF.

J is TRBJ1-6 and V is TRBV27; perhaps TRBD1 as D (5 bases). The CDR3 consists of 14 residues. Trimming took 3 bases from V and 6 from J, leaving 9 bases between them. Germline assignment: CDR1 MNHEY and CDR2 SMNVEV (reference sequence). The CDR3 sequence is CASSLSRANSPLHF. Here the CDR3 DNA reads TGTGCCAGCAGTTTGTCCAGGGCTAATTCACCCCTCCACTTT.

The chain links TRBV3-1 (or the pseudogene TRBV3-2) to TRBJ2-2; D may be TRBD2 (6 bases). The CDR3 has 15 residues. Germline lookup yields CDR1 LGHDT and CDR2 YNNKEL (reference sequence). V lost 1 base and J lost 7, with 13 bases in between. The CDR3 loop is CASSQAGVLNGELFF. Written as DNA, the CDR3 is TGTGCCAGCAGCCAAGCGGGGGTGCTGAACGGGGAGCTGTTTTTT.

This clone has more than one count but fewer than ten. The chain combines TRBV9 with TRBJ2-1; TRBD2 might be the D (6 bases). V dropped 0 bases and J dropped 2 bases, with 12 bases sitting between them. Germline CDR1 SGDLS, CDR2 YYNGEE. This CDR3 is built from 16 residues. The CDR3 sequence is CASSVVGGGAYNEQFF. CDR3 coding DNA: TGTGCCAGCAGCGTAGTAGGAGGCGGGGCCTACAATGAGCAGTTCTTC.

The V and J genes are TRBV7-2 and TRBJ1-2; 7 bases are shared with TRBD1. V shed 5 bases and J 4 bases; nucleotides not matched to a gene: 16. The CDR3 runs 17 residues. Germline CDR1 SGHTA, CDR2 FQGNSA. The CDR3 DNA reads as TGTGCCAGCAGCCACCGCCCCGCAGGGGGTAGGGGCTATGGCTACACCTTC. This sequence encodes CASSHRPAGGRGYGYTF.

This clone occurred a few times. The chain joins TRBV20-1 to TRBJ1-4; D ambiguous. CDR1 is DFQATT, CDR2 SNEGSKA, per germline (reference sequence). Trimming stripped 6 bases from V and 7 bases from J, with 9 bases between. The CDR3 loop spans 11 amino acids. This chain's CDR3 is CSAYRGEKLFF. The CDR3 region has the DNA TGCAGTGCCTACCGGGGTGAAAAACTGTTTTTT.

This clone was seen only a few times. This chain links TRBV19 with TRBJ1-2; tentative D call: TRBD1 (6 bases). The CDR3 sequence is 13 residues long. Trimming left V 7 bases short and J 3 bases short, with 12 bases between. Germline V lookup: CDR1 LNHDA, CDR2 SQIVND (reference sequence). CDR3 in amino acids: CASNYRVDYGYTF. The CDR3 nucleotides read TGTGCCAGTAACTACAGGGTGGACTATGGCTACACCTTC.

This clone was found once. The chain links TRBV5-4 to TRBJ1-2; D not certain. Trimming shortened V by 2 bases and J by 7 bases, and 18 bases separated the two germline ends. The CDR3 totals 15 residues. Germline loops: CDR1 SGHNT, CDR2 YYREEE (reference sequence). The CDR3 DNA reads as TGTGCCAGCAGCTTATCGGTGCAAGAGCCTTCTGGCTACACCTTC. Protein sequence: CASSLSVQEPSGYTF.

The chain has TRBV6-2 or TRBV6-3 and TRBJ2-7, with 8 bases identical to TRBD1. The V segment lost 6 bases and the J segment 4 bases; nucleotides outside the gene matches: 11. This CDR3 comprises 15 residues. CDR1 is MNHEY, CDR2 SVGEGT, per germline. The CDR3 loop is CASSLPGQGPYEQYF. Written as DNA, the CDR3 is TGTGCCAGCAGCCTCCCCGGACAGGGACCTTACGAGCAGTACTTC.

This clone was found a few times. The rearrangement links TRBV28 to TRBJ1-5, with 7 bases lining up with TRBD1. This CDR3 has 15 amino acids. Unmatched junction bases numbered 9, after V lost 10 bases and J lost 0 bases. In germline, CDR1 is MDHEN, CDR2 SYDVKM. CDR3 DNA: TGTGCCACCCCCGGCGACAGGGATAGCAATCAGCCCCAGCATTTT. Protein: CATPGDRDSNQPQHF. The whole variable domain, remainder taken from reference TRBV28 and TRBJ1-5, is DVKVTQSSRYLVKRTGEKVFLECVQDMDHENMFWYRQDPGLGLRLIYFSYDVKMKEKGDIPEGYSVSREKKERFSLILESASTNQTSMYLCATPGDRDSNQPQHFGDGTRLSIL.

The chain employs TRBV2 and TRBJ1-1; D unclear. V was trimmed by 6 bases and J by 0 bases, leaving 11 bases between them. CDR1 and CDR2 (germline): SNHLY, FYNNEI. CDR3 length: 14 amino acids. DNA of the CDR3: TGTGCCAGCAGGGGCACAATCATGAACACTGAAGCTTTCTTT. Translation: CASRGTIMNTEAFF.

The chain is built from TRBV27 and TRBJ1-6, with a weak D call TRBD1 (5 bases). The CDR3 spans 14 residues. V lost 3 bases and J lost 8, with 11 bases in between. Germline CDR1 and CDR2: MNHEY and SMNVEV (reference sequence). The CDR3 DNA sequence: TGTGCCAGCAGTTTTCCAGGGTACGATTCACCCCTCCACTTT. Its protein is CASSFPGYDSPLHF.

The rearrangement links TRBV5-1 to TRBJ1-6; D gene ambiguous. CDR3 length: 15 amino acids. The V gene's germline CDR1 is SGHRS and CDR2 YFSETQ. V was pared by 0 bases and J by 4 bases, with 8 bases between. CDR3 region: CASSLDHSYNSPLHF. The CDR3 DNA reads TGCGCCAGCAGCTTGGACCACAGTTATAATTCACCCCTCCACTTT.

The V and J genes are TRBV18 and TRBJ1-1; a possible D gene is TRBD1 (5 bases). Trimming took 2 bases from V and 5 from J, leaving 18 bases between them. The germline V gene encodes CDR1 KGHSH and CDR2 LQKENI. The CDR3 totals 16 residues. The CDR3 DNA is TGTGCCAGCTCACCAGTGGGGGGGAGTTTTGGGACTGAAGCTTTCTTT. Amino acids: CASSPVGGSFGTEAFF.

V gene TRBV29-1 combines with J gene TRBJ2-5; 7 bases map to TRBD1. The CDR3 length is 12 residues. The ends lost 8 bases at V and 4 bases at J; junction bases unmatched: 7. CDR1 is SQVTM and CDR2 is ANQGSEA in the germline V gene. The CDR3 DNA sequence: TGCAGCACCGGACAGGACGGAGAGACCCAGTACTTC. Translating gives CSTGQDGETQYF.

This clone is a singleton in its sample. This chain uses TRBV11-2 with TRBJ1-2; 7 bases are shared with TRBD1. J lost 7 bases, V lost 0 bases, and 2 bases had no gene match. From germline, CDR1 is SGHAT and CDR2 FQNNGV. This CDR3 region has 13 residues. The DNA of the CDR3 is TGTGCCAGCAGCTTAGAGGGGACAGTTGGCTACACCTTC. Residues: CASSLEGTVGYTF.

The rearrangement joins TRBV6-2 or TRBV6-3 to TRBJ1-1; TRBD1 aligns across 7 bases. Germline-derived CDR1 and CDR2 are MNHEY and SVGEGT. Germline trimming cut 3 bases from V and 0 bases from J; bases unmatched to any gene: 10. This CDR3 spans 17 amino acids. The chain's CDR3 is CASSYQTGSVLNTEAFF. DNA of the CDR3: TGTGCCAGCAGTTATCAGACAGGGTCCGTTTTGAACACTGAAGCTTTCTTT.

V and J are TRBV3-1 (or the pseudogene TRBV3-2) and TRBJ2-2, with D tentatively TRBD1 (5 bases). V was shortened by 4 bases and J by 8 bases, with 14 bases between the two germline ends. The CDR3 length is 14 residues. The germline V gene encodes CDR1 LGHDT and CDR2 YNNKEL (reference sequence). CDR3 in amino acids: CASSLGTGGGELFF. As DNA, the CDR3 is TGTGCCAGCAGCCTCGGTACAGGTGGTGGGGAGCTGTTTTTT.

This chain links TRBV5-1 with TRBJ1-2, with D tentatively TRBD1 (5 bases). Germline V gives CDR1 SGHRS, CDR2 YFSETQ. The CDR3 is made up of 12 amino acids. V was trimmed by 5 bases and J by 2 bases, leaving 7 bases between them. For the CDR3, the DNA is TGCGCCAGCAGGCCAGGGAACTATGGCTACACCTTC. This codes for CASRPGNYGYTF.

The V call is TRBV6-5, the J call TRBJ1-1, with D possibly matching TRBD1 (6 bases). CDR1 and CDR2 (germline): MNHEY, SVGAGI. The CDR3 is made up of 14 amino acids. Trimming took 4 bases from V and 1 from J, leaving 10 bases between them. CDR3 in amino acids: CASSSVRGNTEAFF. The CDR3 coding sequence is TGTGCCAGCAGTTCCGTCAGGGGGAACACTGAAGCTTTCTTT.

DNA of the CDR3: TGTGCCAGCAGCTTAGGACAGGGTGGGAAGACCCAGTACTTC. This sequence encodes CASSLGQGGKTQYF. The V call is TRBV7-2, the J call TRBJ2-5; 7 bases match TRBD1. Germline V gene data show CDR1 as SGHTA and CDR2 as FQGNSA. The CDR3 contains 14 residues. Trimming took 1 base from V and 6 from J; bases not matched to a gene: 5.

The chain employs TRBV5-1 and TRBJ2-5; 8 nucleotides match TRBD1. After removal of 0 bases from V and 4 bases from J, the junction contained 11 bases not matched to a gene. Germline values: CDR1 SGHRS, CDR2 YFSETQ. The CDR3 extends over 17 amino acids. The CDR3 bases are TGCGCCAGCAGCTTGGAAACTCGGACAGGGAGCATAGAGACCCAGTACTTC. This translates into CASSLETRTGSIETQYF.